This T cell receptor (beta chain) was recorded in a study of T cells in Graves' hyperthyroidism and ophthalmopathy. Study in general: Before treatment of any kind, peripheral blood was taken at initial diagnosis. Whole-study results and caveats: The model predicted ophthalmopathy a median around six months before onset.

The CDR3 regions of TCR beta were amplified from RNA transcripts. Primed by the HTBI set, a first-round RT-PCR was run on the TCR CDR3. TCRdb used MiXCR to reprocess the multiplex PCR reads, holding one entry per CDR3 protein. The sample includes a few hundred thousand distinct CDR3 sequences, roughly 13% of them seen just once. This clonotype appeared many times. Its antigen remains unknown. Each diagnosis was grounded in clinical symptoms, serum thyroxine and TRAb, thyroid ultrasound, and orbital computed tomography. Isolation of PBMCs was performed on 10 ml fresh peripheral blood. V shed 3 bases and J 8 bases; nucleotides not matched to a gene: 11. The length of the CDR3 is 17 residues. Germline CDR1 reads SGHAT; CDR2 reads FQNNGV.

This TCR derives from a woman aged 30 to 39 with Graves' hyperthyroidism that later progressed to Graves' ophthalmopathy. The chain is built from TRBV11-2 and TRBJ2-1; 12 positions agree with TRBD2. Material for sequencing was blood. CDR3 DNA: TGTGCCAGCAGCTTCGTCCTAGCGGGAGGGCCGGGATATGAGCAGTTCTTC. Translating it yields CASSFVLAGGPGYEQFF.